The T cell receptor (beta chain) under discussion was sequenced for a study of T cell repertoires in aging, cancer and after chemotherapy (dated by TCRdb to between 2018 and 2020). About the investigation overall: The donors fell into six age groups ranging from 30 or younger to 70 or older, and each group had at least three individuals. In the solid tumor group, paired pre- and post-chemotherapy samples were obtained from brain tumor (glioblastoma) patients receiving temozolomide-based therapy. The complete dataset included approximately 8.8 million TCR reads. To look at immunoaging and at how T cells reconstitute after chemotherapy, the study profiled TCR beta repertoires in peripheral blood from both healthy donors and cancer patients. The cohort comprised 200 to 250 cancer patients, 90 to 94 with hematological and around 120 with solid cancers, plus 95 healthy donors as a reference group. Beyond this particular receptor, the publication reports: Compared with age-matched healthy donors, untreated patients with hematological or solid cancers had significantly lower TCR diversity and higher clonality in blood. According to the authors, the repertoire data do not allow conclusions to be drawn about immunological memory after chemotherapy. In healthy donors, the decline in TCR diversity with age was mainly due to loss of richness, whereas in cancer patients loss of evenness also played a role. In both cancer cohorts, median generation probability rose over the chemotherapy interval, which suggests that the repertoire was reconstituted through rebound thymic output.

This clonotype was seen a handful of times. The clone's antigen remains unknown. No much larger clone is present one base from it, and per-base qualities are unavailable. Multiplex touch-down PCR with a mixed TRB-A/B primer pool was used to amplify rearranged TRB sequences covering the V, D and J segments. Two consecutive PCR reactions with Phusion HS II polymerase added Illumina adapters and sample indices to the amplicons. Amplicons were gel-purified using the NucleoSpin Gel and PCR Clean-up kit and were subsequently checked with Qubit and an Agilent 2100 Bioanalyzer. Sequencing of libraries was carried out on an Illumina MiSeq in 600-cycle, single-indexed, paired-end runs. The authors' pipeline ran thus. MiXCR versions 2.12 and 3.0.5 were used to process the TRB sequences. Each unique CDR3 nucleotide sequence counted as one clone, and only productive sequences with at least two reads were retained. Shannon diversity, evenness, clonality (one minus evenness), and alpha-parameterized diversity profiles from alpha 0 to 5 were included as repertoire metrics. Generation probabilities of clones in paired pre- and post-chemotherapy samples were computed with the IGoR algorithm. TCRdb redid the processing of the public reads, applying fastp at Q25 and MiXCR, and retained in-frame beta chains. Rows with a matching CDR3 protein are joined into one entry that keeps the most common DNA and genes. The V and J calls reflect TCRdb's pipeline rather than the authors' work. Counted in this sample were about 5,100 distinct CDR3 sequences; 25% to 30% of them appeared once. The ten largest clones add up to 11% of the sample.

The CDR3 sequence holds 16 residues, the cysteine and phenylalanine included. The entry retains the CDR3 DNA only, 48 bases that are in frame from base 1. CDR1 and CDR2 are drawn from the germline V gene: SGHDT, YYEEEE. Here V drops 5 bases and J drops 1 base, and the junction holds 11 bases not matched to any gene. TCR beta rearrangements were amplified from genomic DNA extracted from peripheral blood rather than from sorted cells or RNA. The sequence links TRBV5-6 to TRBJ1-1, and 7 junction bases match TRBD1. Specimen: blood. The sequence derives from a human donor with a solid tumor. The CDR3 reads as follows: CASSRQGFFANTEAFF. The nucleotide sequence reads TGTGCCAGCAGTCGACAGGGCTTTTTTGCGAACACTGAAGCTTTCTTT. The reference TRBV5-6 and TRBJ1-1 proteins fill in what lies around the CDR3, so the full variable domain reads DAGVTQSPTHLIKTRGQQVTLRCSPKSGHDTVSWYQQALGQGPQFIFQYYEEEERQRGNFPDRFSGHQFPNYSSELNVNALLLGDSALYLCASSRQGFFANTEAFFGQGTRLTVV.